One sample yielded the 23 T cell receptor beta chains listed below, sequenced in a study of T cells after yellow fever vaccination. TCRdb re-called the 5' RACE reads through MiXCR, storing one row per CDR3 protein. In the table there are about 340,000 distinct CDR3 sequences, approximately 12% of which are singletons. Sequencing used CD4+ T cells sorted from PBMCs, obtained 15 days after the yellow fever booster vaccination. The receptors derive from a man between 18 and 35 years old who received the YFV17D yellow fever vaccine.

This clonotype was detected a few times. The rearrangement joins TRBV20-1 to TRBJ2-1, with TRBD1 identical over 9 bases. V trimming: 3 bases; J trimming: 9 bases; junction bases outside the gene matches: 3. CDR3 length equals 12 residues. CDR1 and CDR2 (germline): DFQATT, SNEGSKA (reference sequence). This chain's CDR3 is CSARSGQGEQFF. Written as DNA, the CDR3 is TGCAGTGCTAGGTCGGGACAGGGTGAGCAGTTCTTC.

V and J are TRBV7-2 and TRBJ2-7; TRBD1 aligns across 9 bases. CDR1 is SGHTA and CDR2 is FQGNSA in the germline V gene. The J segment lost 7 bases and the V segment lost 5 bases, leaving 6 bases of the junction unmatched. This CDR3 comprises 13 residues. The CDR3: CASSPGQGREQYV. The CDR3 nucleotides read TGTGCCAGCAGCCCGGGACAGGGAAGAGAGCAGTACGTC.

The chain combines TRBV20-1 with TRBJ2-1; 13 nucleotides match TRBD2. The CDR3 runs to 14 residues. V was pared by 4 bases and J by 9 bases, with 6 bases of the junction left unmatched. Germline V gene sequence: CDR1 DFQATT, CDR2 SNEGSKA (reference sequence). CDR3 in amino acids: CSATTSGGQGEQFF. CDR3 coding DNA: TGCAGTGCTACGACTAGCGGGGGGCAGGGTGAGCAGTTCTTC.

This rearrangement joins TRBV7-9 to TRBJ2-1; D is uncertain. The CDR3 loop spans 21 amino acids. CDR1 and CDR2 (germline): SEHNR, FQNEAQ (reference sequence). V lost 3 bases and J lost 0, with 27 bases in between. The CDR3 region is CASSFTPIFGPRRSSYNEQFF. The CDR3 region has the DNA TGTGCCAGCAGCTTCACCCCAATATTTGGCCCACGGAGAAGCTCCTACAATGAGCAGTTCTTC.

This clonotype came up a few times. The rearrangement joins TRBV27 to TRBJ1-6, with D perhaps TRBD1 (6 bases). The CDR3 runs to 15 residues. V lost 2 bases to trimming and J lost 8 bases, with 13 bases between them. Germline V gene lookup returns CDR1 MNHEY and CDR2 SMNVEV (reference sequence). CDR3 amino acids: CASSLKQGIHSPLHF. DNA of the CDR3: TGTGCCAGCAGTTTAAAGCAGGGGATACATTCACCCCTCCACTTT.

This clonotype was detected ten times or more. In nucleotides, the CDR3 is TGTGCCAGCAGCTTAATGACATCCTACGAGCAGTACTTC. Translated: CASSLMTSYEQYF. The rearrangement uses TRBV7-9 and TRBJ2-7, with no clear D. Trimming removed 2 bases from V and 1 base from J, with 6 bases in between. The germline V gene has CDR1 SEHNR and CDR2 FQNEAQ (reference sequence). The CDR3 consists of 13 residues. Based on the CDR3 plus reference TRBV7-9 and TRBJ2-7, the full variable domain is DTGVSQNPRHKITKRGQNVTFRCDPISEHNRLYWYRQTLGQGPEFLTYFQNEAQLEKSRLLSDRFSAERPKGSFSTLEIQRTEQGDSAMYLCASSLMTSYEQYFGPGTRLTVT.

This clonotype was detected only a few times. This sequence joins TRBV6-2 or TRBV6-3 and TRBJ2-3; D ambiguous. From germline, CDR1 is MNHEY and CDR2 SVGEGT. Trimming left V 8 bases short and J 2 bases short, with 11 bases between. CDR3 length: 13 residues. The CDR3 spells CASGRLPTDTQYF. Here the CDR3 DNA reads TGTGCCAGCGGTCGGCTCCCCACAGATACGCAGTATTTT.

This clonotype was seen a few times. This chain links TRBV3-1 with TRBJ2-7, with 8 nucleotides matching TRBD2. The CDR3 is 15 residues long. Germline loops: CDR1 LGHDT, CDR2 YNNKEL (reference sequence). V shed 4 bases, J shed 6 bases, and the junction held 11 bases outside the gene matches. Written as DNA, the CDR3 is TGTGCCAGCAGCCTCCAGGGTAGCGGGGTAGGCGAGCAGTACTTC. It codes for CASSLQGSGVGEQYF.

This clonotype was detected ten times or more. The genes are TRBV6-5 and TRBJ1-2, with 9 positions matching TRBD1. Unmatched junction bases numbered 9, after V lost 4 bases and J lost 6 bases. Germline-derived CDR1 and CDR2 are MNHEY and SVGAGI. This CDR3 is 15 amino acids long. CDR3 residues: CASSLRPTGGDGYTF. CDR3 nucleotides: TGTGCCAGCAGTTTAAGACCCACAGGGGGCGATGGCTACACCTTC.

The rearrangement joins TRBV20-1 to TRBJ2-5; TRBD2 matches at 13 bases. Germline V gives CDR1 DFQATT, CDR2 SNEGSKA (reference sequence). The CDR3 sequence is 14 residues long. V was clipped by 6 bases and J by 3 bases; unmatched bases: 4. CDR3 in amino acids: CSARGLAGKETQYF. The CDR3 nucleotides read TGCAGTGCCCGGGGACTAGCGGGGAAAGAGACCCAGTACTTC.

The chain couples TRBV7-2 to TRBJ1-2, with D unclear. This CDR3 has 13 amino acids. The V gene's germline CDR1 is SGHTA and CDR2 FQGNSA. V lost 4 bases and J 5 bases, leaving 11 bases between the germline ends. As DNA, the CDR3 is TGTGCCAGCAGCTCCGCTGGACCATATGGCTACACCTTC. This encodes CASSSAGPYGYTF.

This clonotype was seen more than once but under ten times. The rearrangement links TRBV5-1 to TRBJ1-2, with 9 bases lining up with TRBD1. CDR3 size: 15 residues. The ends lost 5 bases at V and 4 bases at J; junction bases unmatched: 9. CDR1 SGHRS and CDR2 YFSETQ come from the germline V gene. This chain's CDR3 is CASSPTGGLSYGYTF. CDR3 sequence (DNA): TGCGCCAGCAGTCCTACAGGGGGCTTGAGCTATGGCTACACCTTC.

The chain uses TRBV7-2 and TRBJ2-1; 11 nucleotides agree with TRBD2. The length of the CDR3 is 15 residues. J gave up 5 bases and V 6 bases, and 6 bases lay outside the gene matches. The V gene's germline CDR1 is SGHTA and CDR2 FQGNSA. CDR3 residues: CASRMLAGGNNEQFF. CDR3 DNA: TGTGCCAGCAGGATGCTAGCGGGGGGTAACAATGAGCAGTTCTTC.

This clonotype turned up a few times. V usage is TRBV4-1 and J usage is TRBJ1-1, with unresolved D. V dropped 0 bases and J dropped 4 bases, with 9 bases sitting between them. The length of the CDR3 is 14 residues. Germline CDR1 and CDR2: MGHRA and YSYEKL. CDR3 amino acids: CASSQESRGTEAFF. The CDR3 nucleotides read TGCGCCAGCAGCCAAGAATCACGAGGCACTGAAGCTTTCTTT.

This clonotype came up a few times. The chain recombines TRBV6-5 with TRBJ1-2; no clear D gene. The germline V and J ends were trimmed by 0 bases and 9 bases, with 8 bases remaining between them. CDR1 and CDR2 from the germline V gene are MNHEY and SVGAGI. CDR3 size: 12 residues. The CDR3 protein is CASSYSRMSYTF. Written as DNA, the CDR3 is TGTGCCAGCAGTTACTCTCGGATGAGCTACACCTTC.

This clonotype turned up a few times. The chain is built from TRBV5-4 and TRBJ2-3, with TRBD2 matching over 12 bases. CDR3 size: 16 residues. Germline V gene data show CDR1 as SGHNT and CDR2 as YYREEE (reference sequence). J lost 4 bases, V lost 4 bases, and 7 bases had no gene match. CDR3 residues: CASSRGTSGQADTQYF. The CDR3 bases are TGTGCCAGCAGCCGGGGGACTAGCGGGCAGGCAGATACGCAGTATTTT.

The genes are TRBV7-3 and TRBJ2-3; D perhaps matches TRBD1 (6 bases). The CDR3 length is 13 residues. Germline CDR1 SGHTA, CDR2 FQGTGA. V gave up 2 bases and J gave up 5 bases, with 8 bases separating them. CDR3 region: CASSLQTGDTQYF. Here the CDR3 DNA reads TGTGCCAGCAGCTTACAGACAGGAGATACGCAGTATTTT.

V gene TRBV6-2 or TRBV6-3 combines with J gene TRBJ1-1, with D perhaps matching TRBD1 (6 bases). The germline V gene encodes CDR1 MNHEY and CDR2 SVGEGT. V lost 8 bases to trimming and J lost 10 bases, with 14 bases between them. The length of the CDR3 is 11 residues. The CDR3 spells CASSTGGPAFF. CDR3 DNA sequence: TGTGCCAGCTCCACTGGGGGGCCAGCTTTCTTT.

This clonotype was counted between two and nine times. J is TRBJ2-1 and V is TRBV7-2; D possibly uses TRBD1 or TRBD2 (6 bases each). V lost 2 bases, J lost 6 bases, and 14 bases lay in between. Germline loops: CDR1 SGHTA, CDR2 FQGNSA. The CDR3 runs 15 residues. CDR3 coding DNA: TGTGCCAGCAGCTTATCGGGGGCAACTCTCAATGAGCAGTTCTTC. Protein: CASSLSGATLNEQFF.

This clonotype came up a few times. V usage is TRBV6-2 or TRBV6-3 and J usage is TRBJ2-7, with a weak D call TRBD2 (5 bases). CDR3 size: 13 residues. V lost 6 bases, J lost 3 bases, and 12 bases lay in between. Per germline, CDR1 MNHEY and CDR2 SVGEGT. This CDR3 is CASRSGRDYEQYV. As DNA, the CDR3 is TGTGCCAGCAGAAGCGGCCGGGACTACGAGCAGTACGTC.

The V gene is TRBV29-1, the J gene TRBJ1-1, with 11 bases that match TRBD1. The CDR3 extends over 14 amino acids. V lost 6 bases, J lost 6 bases, and 9 bases stayed unmatched. Germline V gene lookup returns CDR1 SQVTM and CDR2 ANQGSEA. CDR3 amino acids: CSVHRTGGASEAFF. Written as DNA, the CDR3 is TGCAGCGTCCACCGGACAGGGGGCGCATCTGAAGCTTTCTTT.

This clonotype was counted ten times or more. The V call is TRBV24-1, the J call TRBJ2-4; tentatively, D is TRBD1 (5 bases). V dropped 9 bases and J dropped 1 base, with 6 bases sitting between them. Germline-derived CDR1 and CDR2 are KGHDR and SFDVKD. CDR3 length equals 12 residues. The CDR3 protein is CATQGAKNIQYF. The CDR3 DNA is TGTGCCACCCAGGGTGCCAAAAACATTCAGTACTTC.

The CDR3 loop reads CASSLEGVIGTDTQYF. CDR3 bases: TGTGCCAGCAGCTTAGAAGGGGTCATAGGCACAGATACGCAGTATTTT. This chain uses TRBV7-2 with TRBJ2-3; maybe TRBD1 (5 bases). The germline gives CDR1 SGHTA, CDR2 FQGNSA. The CDR3 is 16 residues long. V lost 1 base to trimming and J lost 1 base, with 12 bases between them.